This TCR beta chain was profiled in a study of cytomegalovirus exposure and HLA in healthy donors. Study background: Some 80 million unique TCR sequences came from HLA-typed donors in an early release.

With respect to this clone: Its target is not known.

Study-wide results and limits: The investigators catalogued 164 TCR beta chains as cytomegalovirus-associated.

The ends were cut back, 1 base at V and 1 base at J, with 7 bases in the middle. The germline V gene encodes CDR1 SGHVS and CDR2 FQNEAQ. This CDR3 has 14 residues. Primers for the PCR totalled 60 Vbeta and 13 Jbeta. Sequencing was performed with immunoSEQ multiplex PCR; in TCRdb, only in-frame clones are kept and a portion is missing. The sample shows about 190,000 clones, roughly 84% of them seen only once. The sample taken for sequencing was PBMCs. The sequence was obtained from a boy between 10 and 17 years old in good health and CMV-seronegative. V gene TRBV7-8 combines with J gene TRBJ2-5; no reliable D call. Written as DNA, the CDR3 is TGTGCCAGCAGCTTAGAATCTAGCCAAGAGACCCAGTACTTC. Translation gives CASSLESSQETQYF.